Listed below are T cell receptor beta chains from one sample, sequenced in a study of neurological immune-mediated disorders. TCRdb reprocessed the 5' RACE reads via MiXCR and lists one record per CDR3 protein. This sample has 15,000 to 25,000 distinct CDR3 sequences, with approximately 7.9% found just once. Sample: CD8+ T cells from blood. These receptors were obtained from a woman aged 30 to 39 with HTLV-1-associated myelopathy (HAM/TSP). The CDR3 runs from the conserved cysteine through the conserved F or W. The order of the fields is clone size, J gene, D gene, V gene, CDR3 DNA, CDR3 protein. A D gene is named only where the DNA matches it firmly. Size is stated as once, few or many counts, or a class when the clone is expanded.

>many|TRBJ2-3|-|TRBV5-6
TGTGCCAGCAGCTTGGGGGGTTCTCACACAGATACGCAGTATTTT
CASSLGGSHTDTQYF
>many|TRBJ1-5|-|TRBV20-1
TGCAGTGCTAGAGGCCTGCAGGGTAGGCAGCCCCAGCATTTT
CSARGLQGRQPQHF
>many|TRBJ2-7|-|TRBV5-5
TGTGCCAGCAGCTTAAGCGGGCGTACCATTCCCACCTACGAGCAGTACTTC
CASSLSGRTIPTYEQYF
>many|TRBJ1-2|TRBD1|TRBV5-1
TGCGCCAGCAGCTGGACAGGTACCTCTAACTATGGCTACACCTTC
CASSWTGTSNYGYTF
>many|TRBJ2-3|TRBD2|TRBV6-4
TGTGCCAGCAGTCACTTAGCGGGGGGCACAGATACGCAGTATTTT
CASSHLAGGTDTQYF
>many|TRBJ1-2|-|TRBV7-9
TGTGCCAGCAGCTTACCCAGGGGCGACATCTCCTATGGCTACACCTTC
CASSLPRGDISYGYTF
>many|TRBJ2-3|-|TRBV15
TGTGCCACCAGCAGAGGGAGGGATTCCGGTGGAGATAGCACAGATACGCAGTATTTT
CATSRGRDSGGDSTDTQYF
>many|TRBJ1-1|TRBD1|TRBV19
TGTGCCAGTAGTCCCATGGACAGGGTCCACACTGAAGCTTTCTTT
CASSPMDRVHTEAFF
>many|TRBJ1-4|TRBD1|TRBV5-8
TGTGCCAGCAGCTTAGTATCAGGGGACAGCCGTTCTGCAACTAATGAAAAACTGTTTTTT
CASSLVSGDSRSATNEKLFF
>many|TRBJ1-6|TRBD1|TRBV20-1
TGCAGTGCTAGCCCCTGGCCTCAGGGGGCCCTAAGCTCCTATAATTCACCCCTCCACTTT
CSASPWPQGALSSYNSPLHF